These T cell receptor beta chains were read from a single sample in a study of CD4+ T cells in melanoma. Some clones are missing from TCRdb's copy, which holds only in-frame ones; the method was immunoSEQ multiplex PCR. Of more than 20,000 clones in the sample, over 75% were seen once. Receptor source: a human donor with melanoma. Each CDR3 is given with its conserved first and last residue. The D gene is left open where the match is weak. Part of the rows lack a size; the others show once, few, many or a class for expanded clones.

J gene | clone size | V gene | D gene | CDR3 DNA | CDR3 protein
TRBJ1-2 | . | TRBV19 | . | TGTGCCAGTAGTATGCAGGCCCCTGGGACTAACTATGGCTACACCTTC | CASSMQAPGTNYGYTF
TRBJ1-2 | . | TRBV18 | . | TGTGCCAGCTCACCTGAGGGGCAGGGATCTGGCTACACCTTC | CASSPEGQGSGYTF
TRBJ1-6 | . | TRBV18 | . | TGTGCCAGCTCACCCGTGGCCGCGGGAAAAGGCTCACCCCTCCACTTT | CASSPVAAGKGSPLHF
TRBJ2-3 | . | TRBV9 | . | TGTGCCAGCAGCGTAGCTTCGGCAGATACGCAGTATTTT | CASSVASADTQYF
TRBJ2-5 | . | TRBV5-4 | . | TGTGCCAGCAGCTTGACGATCCAAGAGACCCAGTACTTC | CASSLTIQETQYF
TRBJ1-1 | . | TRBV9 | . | TGTGCCAGCAGCGTAATTAGGGGCCCAAATGAAGCTTTCTTT | CASSVIRGPNEAFF
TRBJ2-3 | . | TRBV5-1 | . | TGCGCCAGCAGCTTGCGCGATACGCAGTATTTT | CASSLRDTQYF
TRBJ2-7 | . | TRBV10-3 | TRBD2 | TGTGCCATCAGGCCGGGACTAGCGGGATCCTACGAGCAGTACTTC | CAIRPGLAGSYEQYF
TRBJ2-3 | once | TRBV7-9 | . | TGTGCCAGCAGCCCCCGAGCCGCAGATACGCAGTATTTT | CASSPRAADTQYF
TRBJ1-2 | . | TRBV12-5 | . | TGTGCTAGTGGTTTTAACAGGGTCCCTGGCTACACCTTC | CASGFNRVPGYTF
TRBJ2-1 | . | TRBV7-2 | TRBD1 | TGTGCCAGCATCAAACGACAGGGTTTAGGTAATGAGCAGTTCTTC | CASIKRQGLGNEQFF
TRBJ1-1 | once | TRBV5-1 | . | TGCGCCAGCAGCTTTACAGGGACGAACACTGAAGCTTTCTTT | CASSFTGTNTEAFF
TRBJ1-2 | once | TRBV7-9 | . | TGTGCCAGCAGCTTAGACTATGGCTACACCTTC | CASSLDYGYTF
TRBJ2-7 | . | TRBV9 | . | TGTGCCAGCACCCGCCGGGTCGATTCCTACGAGCAGTACTTC | CASTRRVDSYEQYF
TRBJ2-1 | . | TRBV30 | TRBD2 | TGTGCCTGCCCTCCGACTAGCGGGGGGAGGAATGAGCAGTTCTTC | CACPPTSGGRNEQFF
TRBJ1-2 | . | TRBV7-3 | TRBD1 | TGTGCCAGCAGCTTAACGTTAGGACAGGGGGGCACTTCTAACTATGGCTACACCTTC | CASSLTLGQGGTSNYGYTF
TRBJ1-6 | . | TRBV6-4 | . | TGTGCCAGCAGTGAGGAAGGGGCAAATAATTCACCCCTCCACTTT | CASSEEGANNSPLHF
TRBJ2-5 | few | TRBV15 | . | TGTGCCACCAGCAGATCACAGGAGCAAGAGACCCAGTACTTC | CATSRSQEQETQYF
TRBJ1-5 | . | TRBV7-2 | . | TGTGCCAGCAGCTTAGCGCCCTATAGCAATCAGCCCCAGCATTTT | CASSLAPYSNQPQHF
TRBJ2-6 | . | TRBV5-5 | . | TGTGCCAGCAGCTTGGTGTCTGGGAGGTCTGGGGCCAACGTCCTGACTTTC | CASSLVSGRSGANVLTF
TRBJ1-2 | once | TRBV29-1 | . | TGCAGCGTTTTAAGGACGGCCGGCGGTGGCTACACCTTC | CSVLRTAGGGYTF
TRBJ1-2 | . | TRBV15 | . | TGTGCCACCAGCAGAGGCACCGGGGTACAAAACTATGGCTACACCTTC | CATSRGTGVQNYGYTF
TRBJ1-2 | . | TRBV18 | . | TGTGCCAGCTCACCTCTAGACACCCACTATGGCTACACCTTC | CASSPLDTHYGYTF
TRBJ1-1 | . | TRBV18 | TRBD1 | TGTGCCAGCTCACACGCGGCGACAGGGCGGAACACTGAAGCTTTCTTT | CASSHAATGRNTEAFF
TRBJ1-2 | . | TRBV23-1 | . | TGCGCCAGCAGTCACCCCCGGAACTATGGCTACACCTTC | CASSHPRNYGYTF
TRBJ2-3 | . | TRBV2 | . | TGTGCCAGCAGTGAAGCGCCCGGCGGTACCACAGATACGCAGTATTTT | CASSEAPGGTTDTQYF
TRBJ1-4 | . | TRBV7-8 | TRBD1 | TGTGCCAGCAGCTCACCAGCGACAGGGGGCGCGAATGAAAAACTGTTTTTT | CASSSPATGGANEKLFF
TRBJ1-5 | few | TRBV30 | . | TGTGCCTGGAGTGGGAGGACCGGGGATTTCAATCAGCCCCAGCATTTT | CAWSGRTGDFNQPQHF
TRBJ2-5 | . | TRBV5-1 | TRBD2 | TGCGCCAGCAGCTCTGGACTAGCGGGGGGGCGAGAGACCCAGTACTTC | CASSSGLAGGRETQYF
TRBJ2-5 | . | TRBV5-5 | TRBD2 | TGTGCCAGCAGCTTCATCGGCGGGGGGTCCCAAGAGACCCAGTACTTC | CASSFIGGGSQETQYF
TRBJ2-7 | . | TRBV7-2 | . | TGTGCCAGCAGCTTAGTAGTTCCCTACGAGCAGTACTTC | CASSLVVPYEQYF
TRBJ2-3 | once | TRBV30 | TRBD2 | TGTGCCTGGGGCGGGGGATGGGCAGATACGCAGTATTTT | CAWGGGWADTQYF
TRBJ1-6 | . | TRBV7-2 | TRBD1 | TGTGCCAGCAGCTTCCGGACAGGGGTTTCACCCCTCCACTTT | CASSFRTGVSPLHF
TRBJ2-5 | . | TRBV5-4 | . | TGTGCCAGCAGCCTAGATGTGAGGGTACAAGAGACCCAGTACTTC | CASSLDVRVQETQYF
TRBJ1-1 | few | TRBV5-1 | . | TGCGCCAGCTCCCGAGAACCAGGCGTTAACACTGAAGCTTTCTTT | CASSREPGVNTEAFF
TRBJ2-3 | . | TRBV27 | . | TGTGCCAGCAACCCCTATGGGACAGATACGCAGTATTTT | CASNPYGTDTQYF